The rows below give T cell receptor beta chains drawn from one sample of a study of T cell responses to AZD1222 COVID-19 vaccine. Clones were read by immunoSEQ multiplex PCR, and TCRdb kept only the in-frame ones, dropping some. The repertoire holds some 280,000 clones, with almost 95% as singletons. The material sequenced was peripheral blood, taken 28 days after the second AZD1222 dose. These receptors all come from an adult who received the AZD1222 COVID-19 vaccine. Both conserved end residues are part of each CDR3. D genes are given only for firm matches. Some rows have no size entry. The others give once, few or many, or a class for an expanded clone.

CDR3 protein	CDR3 DNA	D gene	V gene	J gene	clone size
CASSLTTGQRNSPLHF	TGCGCCAGCAGCTTGACCACGGGACAGAGGAATTCACCCCTCCACTTT	TRBD1	TRBV5-1	TRBJ1-6	-
CASTQGKNLISGYTF	TGTGCCAGTACCCAGGGGAAGAATTTGATCTCTGGCTACACCTTC	-	TRBV19	TRBJ1-2	few
CASKRSYNSPLHF	TGTGCCAGCAAGAGGTCCTATAATTCACCCCTCCACTTT	-	TRBV28	TRBJ1-6	-
CASSQEQRNTEAFF	TGCGCCAGCAGCCAAGAACAACGGAACACTGAAGCTTTCTTT	-	TRBV4-1	TRBJ1-1	-
CAIRRPGGEQYF	TGTGCCATCAGAAGACCCGGTGGGGAGCAGTACTTC	-	TRBV10-3	TRBJ2-7	-
CASSPGTEGSPLHF	TGTGCCAGCAGCCCTGGGACAGAGGGGTCACCCCTCCACTTT	TRBD1	TRBV7-3	TRBJ1-6	-
CASSQGPGTGGKAFF	TGTGCCAGCAGCCAAGGTCCCGGGACAGGGGGGAAAGCTTTCTTT	TRBD1	TRBV3-1/TRBV3-2	TRBJ1-1	-
CASTSGHIQYF	TGTGCCAGCACTTCAGGTCACATTCAGTACTTC	-	TRBV6-5	TRBJ2-4	-
CASGRDRGPLDTQYF	TGTGCCAGTGGCCGGGACAGGGGGCCCCTCGATACGCAGTATTTT	TRBD1	TRBV2	TRBJ2-3	-
CATSPSGTGNQPQHF	TGTGCCACCAGTCCCTCCGGGACAGGCAATCAGCCCCAGCATTTT	TRBD1	TRBV24-1	TRBJ1-5	-
CASSLIWDNPYEQYF	TGTGCCAGCAGCCTGATCTGGGACAACCCCTACGAGCAGTACTTC	-	TRBV7-2	TRBJ2-7	-
CASSLAQRLNTGELFF	TGTGCCAGCAGCCTCGCCCAAAGATTGAACACCGGGGAGCTGTTTTTT	-	TRBV3-1/TRBV3-2	TRBJ2-2	-
CASSLGNSGRYEQYF	TGTGCCAGCAGCTTGGGTAATAGCGGGAGGTACGAGCAGTACTTC	TRBD2	TRBV7-2	TRBJ2-7	-
CASSPLLASDEQFF	TGTGCCAGCAGCCCTTTACTAGCGTCCGATGAGCAGTTCTTC	TRBD2	TRBV7-8	TRBJ2-1	-
CASSRDLTGSYGYTF	TGTGCCAGCAGCCGGGACCTTACTGGCAGCTATGGCTACACCTTC	-	TRBV3-1/TRBV3-2	TRBJ1-2	-
CASTLLRDSPLHF	TGTGCCAGCACGCTCCTCAGGGATTCACCCCTCCACTTT	-	TRBV6-5	TRBJ1-6	-
CSVAGSAGQGVYEQYF	TGCAGCGTTGCCGGGTCGGCGGGACAGGGGGTCTACGAGCAGTACTTC	TRBD1	TRBV29-1	TRBJ2-7	-
CASSFSASGRVEQYF	TGTGCCAGCAGTTTCTCGGCTAGCGGGAGAGTGGAGCAGTACTTC	TRBD2	TRBV28	TRBJ2-7	-
CASSQKERGNTGELFF	TGTGCCAGCAGCCAAAAAGAGCGGGGGAACACCGGGGAGCTGTTTTTT	TRBD2	TRBV5-4	TRBJ2-2	-
CSVDNGEETQYF	TGCAGCGTAGACAACGGGGAAGAGACCCAGTACTTC	-	TRBV29-1	TRBJ2-5	once
CASSVWINEKLFF	TGTGCCAGCAGCGTTTGGATTAATGAAAAACTGTTTTTT	-	TRBV12-3/TRBV12-4	TRBJ1-4	-
CASSPEQNYGYTF	TGTGCCAGCAGCCCAGAGCAGAATTATGGCTACACCTTC	-	TRBV7-2	TRBJ1-2	-